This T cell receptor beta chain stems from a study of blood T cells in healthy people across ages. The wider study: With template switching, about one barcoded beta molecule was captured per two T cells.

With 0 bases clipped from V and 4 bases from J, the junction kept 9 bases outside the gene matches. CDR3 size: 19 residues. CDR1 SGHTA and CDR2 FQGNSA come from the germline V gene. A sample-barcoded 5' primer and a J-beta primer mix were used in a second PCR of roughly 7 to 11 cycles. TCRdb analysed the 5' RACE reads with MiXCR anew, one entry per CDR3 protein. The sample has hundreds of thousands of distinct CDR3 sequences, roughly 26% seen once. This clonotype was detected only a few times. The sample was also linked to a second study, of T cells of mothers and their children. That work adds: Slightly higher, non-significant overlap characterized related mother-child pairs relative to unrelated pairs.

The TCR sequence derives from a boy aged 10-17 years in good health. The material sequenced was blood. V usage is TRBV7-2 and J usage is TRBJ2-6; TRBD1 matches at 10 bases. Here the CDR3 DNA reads TGTGCCAGCAGCTTAGCGAGGCGGGGACAGGGGCCCGGGGCCAACGTCCTGACTTTC. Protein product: CASSLARRGQGPGANVLTF. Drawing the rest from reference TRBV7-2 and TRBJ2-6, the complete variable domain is GAGVSQSPSNKVTEKGKDVELRCDPISGHTALYWYRQSLGQGLEFLIYFQGNSAPDKSGLPSDRFSAERTGGSVSTLTIQRTQQEDSAVYLCASSLARRGQGPGANVLTFGAGSRLTVL.